This T cell receptor (beta chain) stems from a study of molecular identifiers for immune sequencing clone quantification. This clonotype appeared many times. Its cognate antigen is unknown. Points from the study as a whole: Spiked-in Jurkat TCR RNA corresponding to one cell was reported as detectable against around 1 million naive cells.

Bulk TCR libraries used previously described methods and listed TCR primers. TCRdb reprocessed the PCR reads via MiXCR and lists one record per CDR3 protein. The sample contains about 65,000 distinct CDR3 sequences, less than 20% of which appear only once. The CDR3 length is 14 residues. The ends were cut back, 4 bases at V and 0 bases at J, with 9 bases in the middle. Germline CDR1 and CDR2: SQVTM and ANQGSEA. The naive CD8 libraries originated from between roughly 18,000 and 1,000,000 sorted cells and drew on 10%, 30% or 50% RNA. Using a CD8+CD4-CCR7+CD45RA+ phenotype, naive CD8 T cells were sorted.

Sequenced input: naive CD8+ T cells from blood, with Jurkat cell RNA spiked in. Subset of the sample: FACS-sorted CD8+CD4-CCR7+CD45RA+ naive T cells. The source is a human donor in good health. Some libraries in this study had Jurkat cell RNA spiked in. The genes are TRBV29-1 and TRBJ2-2; unclear D gene. In DNA form, the CDR3 reads TGCAGCGTTGTTGACCCCGCGAACACCGGGGAGCTGTTTTTT. Amino acid sequence: CSVVDPANTGELFF.